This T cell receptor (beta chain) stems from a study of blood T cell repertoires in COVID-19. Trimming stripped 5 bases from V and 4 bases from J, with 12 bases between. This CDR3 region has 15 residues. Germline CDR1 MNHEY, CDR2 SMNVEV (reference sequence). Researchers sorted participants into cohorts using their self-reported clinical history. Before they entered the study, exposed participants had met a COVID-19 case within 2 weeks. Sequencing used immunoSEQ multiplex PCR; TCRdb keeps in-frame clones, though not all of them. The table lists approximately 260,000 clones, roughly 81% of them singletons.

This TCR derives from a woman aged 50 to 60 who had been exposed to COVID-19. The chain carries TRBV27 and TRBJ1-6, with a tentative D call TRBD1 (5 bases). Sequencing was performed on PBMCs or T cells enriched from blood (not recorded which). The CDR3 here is CASSPRQNYNSPLHF. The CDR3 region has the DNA TGTGCCAGCAGTCCGAGACAGAATTATAATTCACCCCTCCACTTT.